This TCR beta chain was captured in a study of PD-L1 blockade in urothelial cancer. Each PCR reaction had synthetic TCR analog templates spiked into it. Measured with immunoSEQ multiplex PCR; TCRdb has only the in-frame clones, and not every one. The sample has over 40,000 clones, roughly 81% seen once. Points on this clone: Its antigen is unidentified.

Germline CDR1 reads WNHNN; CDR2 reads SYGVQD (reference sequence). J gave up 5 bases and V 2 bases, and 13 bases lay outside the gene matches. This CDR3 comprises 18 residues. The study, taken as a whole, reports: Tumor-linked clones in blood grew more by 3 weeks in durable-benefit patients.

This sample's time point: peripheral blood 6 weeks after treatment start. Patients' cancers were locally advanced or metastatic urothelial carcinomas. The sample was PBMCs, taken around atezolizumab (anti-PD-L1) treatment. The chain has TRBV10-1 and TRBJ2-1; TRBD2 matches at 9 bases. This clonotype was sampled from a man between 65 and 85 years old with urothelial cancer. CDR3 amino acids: CASSEPLGLAGEHNEQFF. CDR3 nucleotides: TGCGCCAGCAGTGAGCCTCTCGGATTAGCGGGAGAGCACAATGAGCAGTTCTTC.